The text below deals with one T cell receptor (beta chain). Its antigen is as yet unknown. This entry belongs to a study of cytomegalovirus exposure and HLA in healthy donors. Overall study: Early on, a data release was issued that held about 85 million unique TCRs from HLA-typed donors. Findings and caveats of the study: About 87% or about 30% of the time was how often most TCR beta V segments were productive, according to an earlier analysis. Rare TCR sequences dominated, though some public TCRs recurred in many donors.

PCR primers comprised 60 Vbeta and 13 Jbeta primers. Sequencing was performed with immunoSEQ multiplex PCR; in TCRdb, only in-frame clones are kept and a portion is missing. Of more than 110,000 clones listed, 79% are singletons. All the people who gave samples were healthy bone marrow donors. Per the germline V gene, CDR1 is SGHVS and CDR2 is FNYEAQ. V dropped 3 bases and J dropped 5 bases, with 13 bases sitting between them. The CDR3 has 15 residues. J is TRBJ1-4 and V is TRBV7-6, with a possible D match to TRBD1 (6 bases). The TCR was taken from a female donor in good health and CMV-seronegative. Sequenced input: PBMCs. CDR3 in DNA: TGTGCCAGCAGCTTTTACAGGGAAGACAATGAAAAACTGTTTTTT. The encoded protein is CASSFYREDNEKLFF.